Below are 6 T cell receptor beta chains sequenced from a single sample in a study of shared clonotypes between healthy human individuals. The method was immunoSEQ multiplex PCR; TCRdb's version includes in-frame clones alone and lacks a portion of them. The sample carries about 2.3 million clones, 80% to 95% recorded once. Material for sequencing was naive CD4+ T cells from PBMCs. Subset: CD45RA+ positively selected. The receptors derive from a man aged 18-30 years in good health. Some clones in this sample may be carry-over from other donors' samples.

The chain couples TRBV4-1 to TRBJ2-3, with 7 bases identical to TRBD2. Germline assignment: CDR1 MGHRA and CDR2 YSYEKL. V gave up 1 base and J gave up 2 bases; unmatched junction bases: 9. The CDR3 spans 17 residues. CDR3 sequence reads: CASSQVESGGATDTQYF. CDR3 DNA sequence: TGCGCCAGCAGCCAAGTCGAATCGGGGGGAGCCACAGATACGCAGTATTTT.

The chain joins TRBV7-8 to TRBJ2-7; 8 bases align to TRBD1. CDR1 is SGHVS, CDR2 FQNEAQ, per germline. The V and J ends lost 2 bases and 5 bases, in that order; junction bases with no gene match: 5. The CDR3 totals 14 residues. For the CDR3, the DNA is TGTGCCAGCAGCTTATTCAGGGGGCACGACGAGCAGTACTTC. Amino acid sequence: CASSLFRGHDEQYF.

The chain joins TRBV27 to TRBJ2-7; 12 nucleotides line up with TRBD2. V gave up 6 bases and J gave up 4 bases; unmatched junction bases: 7. The CDR3 is 15 amino acids. Germline V lookup: CDR1 MNHEY, CDR2 SMNVEV (reference sequence). The CDR3 region has the DNA TGTGCCAGCAGCGGAACCGGGACTAGCGGGTACGAGCAGTACTTC. Encoded protein: CASSGTGTSGYEQYF.

The chain is built from TRBV11-2 and TRBJ2-1, with 8 nucleotides matching TRBD2. Germline CDR1 is SGHAT and CDR2 is FQNNGV. CDR3 length: 18 residues. J gave up 0 bases and V 1 base, and 8 bases lay outside the gene matches. The CDR3 nucleotides read TGTGCCAGCAGCTTAGGGGACACTAGCGGAAGCTCCTACAATGAGCAGTTCTTC. Translation gives CASSLGDTSGSSYNEQFF.

The V gene is TRBV5-1, the J gene TRBJ2-7; no clear D gene. CDR1 and CDR2 from the germline V gene are SGHRS and YFSETQ. Trimming took 0 bases from V and 2 from J, leaving 6 bases between them. The CDR3 sequence is 13 residues long. The CDR3 loop reads CASSLVTPYEQYF. The DNA of the CDR3 is TGCGCCAGCAGCTTGGTGACTCCCTACGAGCAGTACTTC.

The J gene is TRBJ1-1, the V gene TRBV7-3; unclear D gene. The CDR3 sequence is 13 residues long. The ends were cut back, 3 bases at V and 5 bases at J, with 10 bases in the middle. Germline V gene lookup returns CDR1 SGHTA and CDR2 FQGTGA. The CDR3 spells CASSLEWGTEAFF. In DNA, the CDR3 is TGTGCCAGCAGCTTGGAATGGGGAACTGAAGCTTTCTTT. The variable domain in full, completed from reference TRBV7-3 and TRBJ1-1, reads GAGVSQTPSNKVTEKGKYVELRCDPISGHTALYWYRQSLGQGPEFLIYFQGTGAADDSGLPNDRFFAVRPEGSVSTLKIQRTERGDSAVYLCASSLEWGTEAFFGQGTRLTVV.